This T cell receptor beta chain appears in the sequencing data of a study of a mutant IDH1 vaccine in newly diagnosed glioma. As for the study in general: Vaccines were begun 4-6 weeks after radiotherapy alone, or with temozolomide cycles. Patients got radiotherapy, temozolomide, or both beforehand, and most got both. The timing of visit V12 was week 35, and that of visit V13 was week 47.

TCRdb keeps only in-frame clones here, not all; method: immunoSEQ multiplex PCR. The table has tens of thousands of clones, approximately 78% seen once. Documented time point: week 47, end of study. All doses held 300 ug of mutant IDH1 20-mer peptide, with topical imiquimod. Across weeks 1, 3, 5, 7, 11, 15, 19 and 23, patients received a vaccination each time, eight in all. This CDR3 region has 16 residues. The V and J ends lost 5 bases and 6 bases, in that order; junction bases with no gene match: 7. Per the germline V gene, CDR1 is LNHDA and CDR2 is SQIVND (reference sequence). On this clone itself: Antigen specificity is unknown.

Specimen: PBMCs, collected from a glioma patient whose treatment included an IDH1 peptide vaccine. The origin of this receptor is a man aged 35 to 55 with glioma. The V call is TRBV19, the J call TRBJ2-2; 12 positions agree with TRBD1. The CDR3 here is CASSFPGQGAAGELFF. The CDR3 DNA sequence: TGTGCCAGTAGTTTCCCGGGACAGGGGGCAGCCGGGGAGCTGTTTTTT.